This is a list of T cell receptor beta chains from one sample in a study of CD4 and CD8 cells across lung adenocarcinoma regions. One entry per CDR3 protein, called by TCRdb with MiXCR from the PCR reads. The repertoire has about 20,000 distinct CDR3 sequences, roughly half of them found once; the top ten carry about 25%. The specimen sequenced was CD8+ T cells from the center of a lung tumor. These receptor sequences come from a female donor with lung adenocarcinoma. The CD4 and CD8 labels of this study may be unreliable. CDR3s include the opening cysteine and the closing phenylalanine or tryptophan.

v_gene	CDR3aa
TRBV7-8	CASSFPAELYNEQFF
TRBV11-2	CASSLETDGSYGYTF
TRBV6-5	CASSYSFGRGNQPQHF
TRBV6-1	CASSLGSRGSPLHF
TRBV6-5	CASSSTTGNNEQFF
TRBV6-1	CASGGLAGSTEALYF
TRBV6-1	CASIGTGLAGDEQFF
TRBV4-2	CASSQDGATATDTQYF
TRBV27	CASRGHEAVSADEQYF
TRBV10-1	CASSESWGSREQYF
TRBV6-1	CARGTETGRSNEQYF
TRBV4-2	CASSRGLDGNTEAFF
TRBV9	CASSSSARGYTF
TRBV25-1	CASSEGHLYEQYF
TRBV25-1	CATRRTGVYGYTF
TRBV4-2	CASSQDVGTGKQFF
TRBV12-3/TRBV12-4	CASSLEGSNEQFF
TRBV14	CASSQGSATYNEQFF
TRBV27	CARGAQDTQYF
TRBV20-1	CSAISDSYNEQFF
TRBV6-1	CASSEGTGGAWEQYF
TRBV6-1	CASSPWAGSSYNEQFF
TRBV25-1	CASSTGATAYNEQFF
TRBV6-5	CASSYSPVGVESPLHF
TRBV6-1	CASSELRADTDTQYF
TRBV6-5	CASSYVNGYEQYF
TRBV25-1	CASRRGPETQYF
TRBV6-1	CGRGAGLGAKDTQYF
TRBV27	CASSLRPSGNEQFF
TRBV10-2	CASRLAGANTGELFF
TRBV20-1	CSANTPGGRVPDTQYF
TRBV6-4	CASSDSGTIIALFF
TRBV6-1	CASTEDRDTEAFF
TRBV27	CAGGQRGRVQDTQYF
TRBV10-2	CASGLGAKNTQYF
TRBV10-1	CASSESGDGYTEAFF
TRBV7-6	CASSHGTNNEQFF
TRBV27	CASRFRGTDRYTEDFF
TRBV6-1	CASSDRTKQFF
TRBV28	CASSLKLIQFF
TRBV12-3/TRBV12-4	CGRILGLGSKDTQYF
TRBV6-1	CASSPRNRGLRAPQSETQYF
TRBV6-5	CASSYRYTPANYGYTF
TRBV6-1	CARSWGDVRTDALYF
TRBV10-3	CAGRRGRALETQYF
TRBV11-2	CASSLEQVGYNEQFF
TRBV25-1	CASNSGSNEQFF
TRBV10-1	CASSEGRGSYNEQFF
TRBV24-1	CATRGRGTTYNEQFF
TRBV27	CASRGSGANVLTF
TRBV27	CASRQGVGATDIQYF
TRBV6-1	CASKRQGSNSPLHF
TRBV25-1	CASSAPRGGNSPLHF
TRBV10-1	CATAVGAKDMQYF